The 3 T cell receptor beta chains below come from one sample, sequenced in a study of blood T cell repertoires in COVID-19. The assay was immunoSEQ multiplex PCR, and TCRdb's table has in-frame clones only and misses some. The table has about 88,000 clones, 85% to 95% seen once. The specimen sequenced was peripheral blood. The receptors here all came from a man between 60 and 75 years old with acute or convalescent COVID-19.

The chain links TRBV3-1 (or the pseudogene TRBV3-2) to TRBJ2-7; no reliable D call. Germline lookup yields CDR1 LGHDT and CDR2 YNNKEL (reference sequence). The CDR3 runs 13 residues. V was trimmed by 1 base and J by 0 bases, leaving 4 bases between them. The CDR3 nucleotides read TGTGCCAGCAGCCAAGTTAACTCCTACGAGCAGTACTTC. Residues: CASSQVNSYEQYF.

The CDR3 nucleotides read TGTGCCAGCCTCGGTGGAGAATGGAGAATCCAAGAGACCCAGTACTTC. Amino acid sequence: CASLGGEWRIQETQYF. This chain uses TRBV28 with TRBJ2-5, with D uncertain. Trimming removed 8 bases from V and 1 base from J, with 20 bases in between. Germline V gene sequence: CDR1 MDHEN, CDR2 SYDVKM. CDR3 length: 16 residues.

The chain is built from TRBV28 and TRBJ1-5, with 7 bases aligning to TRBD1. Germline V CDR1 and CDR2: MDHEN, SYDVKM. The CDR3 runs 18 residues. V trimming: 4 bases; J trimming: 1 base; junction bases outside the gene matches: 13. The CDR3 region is CASSYYSPGTASNQPQHF. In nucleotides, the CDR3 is TGTGCCAGCAGTTACTACTCTCCCGGGACAGCAAGCAATCAGCCCCAGCATTTT.